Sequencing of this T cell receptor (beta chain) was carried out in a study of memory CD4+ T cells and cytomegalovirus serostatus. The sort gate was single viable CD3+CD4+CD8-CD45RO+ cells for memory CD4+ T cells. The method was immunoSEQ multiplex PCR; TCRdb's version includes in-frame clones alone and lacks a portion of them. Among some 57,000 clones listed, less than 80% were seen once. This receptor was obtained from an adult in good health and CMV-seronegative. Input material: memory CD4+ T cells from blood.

CDR3 amino acids: CASSPNSGGASDTQYF. Here the CDR3 DNA reads TGTGCCAGCTCACCCAACAGCGGGGGGGCCTCAGATACGCAGTATTTT. The chain couples TRBV18 to TRBJ2-3; 10 nucleotides match TRBD2. Germline V gene sequence: CDR1 KGHSH, CDR2 LQKENI. The junction had 7 bases not matched to a gene; V was cut back by 3 bases and J by 4 bases. The CDR3 length is 16 residues.